The 5 T cell receptor beta chains below all came from one sample that was sequenced in a study of early T cells in non-severe SARS-CoV-2 infection. MiXCR was run by TCRdb on the 5' RACE reads, yielding one entry per CDR3 protein. The data contain around 61,000 distinct CDR3 sequences, about 10% of them seen just once; the ten biggest clones take up approximately 6.5%. Sequenced: whole blood. The receptor set was obtained from an adult who was a healthcare worker with PCR-confirmed SARS-CoV-2 infection or an uninfected control (not recorded which).

This clonotype was seen only a few times. The gene calls are TRBV5-1 and TRBJ2-3; D is unclear. Between the trimmed V and J ends, which lost 0 bases and 5 bases, there was a span of 10 bases. The CDR3 loop spans 14 amino acids. Germline lookup yields CDR1 SGHRS and CDR2 YFSETQ. The CDR3 region has the DNA TGCGCCAGCAGCTTGGGCACCATGGGAGATACGCAGTATTTT. This encodes CASSLGTMGDTQYF.

The chain uses TRBV4-3 and TRBJ2-2; no clear D gene. CDR3 length: 18 amino acids. Germline assignment: CDR1 LGHNA and CDR2 YSLEER. Trimming pared 0 bases from V and 1 base from J, leaving 15 bases between. DNA of the CDR3: TGCGCCAGCAGCCAAGAGCAGCAAAGGGCGTTGAACACCGGGGAGCTGTTTTTT. It yields the protein CASSQEQQRALNTGELFF.

This clonotype was counted many times. The J gene is TRBJ1-6, the V gene TRBV7-3, with D perhaps TRBD1 (5 bases). Trimming removed 5 bases at V and 10 bases at J, with 15 bases between. The CDR3 has 14 residues. CDR1 SGHTA and CDR2 FQGTGA come from the germline V gene. This CDR3 is CASSPSGDRSPLHF. DNA for the CDR3: TGTGCCAGCAGCCCGTCGGGGGATAGGTCACCCCTCCACTTT. The whole variable domain, filled in from reference TRBV7-3 and TRBJ1-6, reads GAGVSQTPSNKVTEKGKYVELRCDPISGHTALYWYRQSLGQGPEFLIYFQGTGAADDSGLPNDRFFAVRPEGSVSTLKIQRTERGDSAVYLCASSPSGDRSPLHFGNGTRLTVT.

Details on this clonotype: This could be a read error, since a much larger clone is one nucleotide away. The rearrangement joins TRBV30 to TRBJ2-3, with TRBD2 identical over 8 bases. The CDR3 has 18 amino acids. V dropped 2 bases and J dropped 6; count of bases not matched to a gene: 19. Germline CDR1 is GTSNPN and CDR2 is SVGIG (reference sequence). The DNA of the CDR3 is TGTGCCTGGAGTACACAGACGCGGACTAGCAGGGTGGGGGATACGCAGTATTTT. Translation: CAWSTQTRTSRVGDTQYF.

This clonotype was recorded at least ten times. This chain uses TRBV5-1 with TRBJ2-3; TRBD2 might be the D (6 bases). Germline V gives CDR1 SGHRS, CDR2 YFSETQ. There are 16 residues in the CDR3. Trimming stripped 2 bases from V and 6 bases from J, with 19 bases between. The CDR3 protein is CASSLFVTGEWDTQYF. The CDR3 DNA reads as TGCGCCAGCAGCTTATTCGTAACGGGAGAATGGGATACGCAGTATTTT.